The 21 T cell receptor beta chains below were found in one sample sequenced in a study of cytomegalovirus exposure and HLA in healthy donors. PCR employed 60 Vbeta and 13 Jbeta primers. Produced via immunoSEQ multiplex PCR; TCRdb's table is partial and in-frame only. This table holds about 64,000 clones, under 85% found once. Sequenced input: PBMCs. The receptor set was obtained from a male donor in good health and CMV-seropositive.

This clone was detected a few times. The chain combines TRBV10-3 with TRBJ1-2; the match to TRBD1 covers 8 bases. The germline V gene encodes CDR1 ENHRY and CDR2 SYGVKD. After removal of 6 bases from V and 8 bases from J, the junction contained 11 bases not matched to a gene. The CDR3 spans 14 residues. Here the CDR3 reads CAISETGVAEGYTF. CDR3 in DNA: TGTGCCATCAGCGAGACAGGGGTTGCTGAGGGCTACACCTTC.

The chain couples TRBV7-9 to TRBJ1-2; TRBD1 matches 7 bases. There are 15 residues in the CDR3. The ends lost 2 bases at V and 5 bases at J; junction bases unmatched: 8. CDR1 and CDR2 (germline): SEHNR, FQNEAQ (reference sequence). Written as DNA, the CDR3 is TGTGCCAGCAGCTTAAAGTTCCCAGGGGGTTATGGCTACACCTTC. Translated, it gives CASSLKFPGGYGYTF.

The chain couples TRBV5-6 to TRBJ1-1, with TRBD1 matching over 10 bases. CDR3 size: 14 residues. The junction had 3 bases not matched to a gene; V was cut back by 3 bases and J by 4 bases. Germline CDR1 and CDR2: SGHDT and YYEEEE. The CDR3 coding sequence is TGTGCCAGCAGCTGGGGACAGGGGAGCACTGAAGCTTTCTTT. It specifies CASSWGQGSTEAFF.

The rearrangement links TRBV13 to TRBJ2-7, with D tentatively TRBD2 (6 bases). Germline CDR1 is PRHDT and CDR2 is FYEKMQ (reference sequence). The V and J ends lost 1 base and 3 bases respectively, with 10 bases between them. The CDR3 has 14 amino acids. CDR3 bases: TGTGCCAGCAGCTTAGAGTCTAGCGACTACGAGCAGTACTTC. Encoded protein: CASSLESSDYEQYF.

This chain links TRBV6-5 with TRBJ1-2, with TRBD1 matching over 7 bases. The CDR3 is 13 amino acids. Germline V gene data show CDR1 as MNHEY and CDR2 as SVGAGI. V shed 6 bases and J 2 bases; nucleotides not matched to a gene: 3. CDR3 amino acids: CASRETGNYGYTF. As DNA, the CDR3 is TGTGCCAGCAGGGAGACAGGGAACTATGGCTACACCTTC.

The V gene is TRBV7-9, the J gene TRBJ2-4; the match to TRBD2 covers 14 bases. Germline V lookup: CDR1 SEHNR, CDR2 FQNEAQ (reference sequence). V trimming: 3 bases; J trimming: 2 bases; junction bases outside the gene matches: 6. The CDR3 runs to 18 residues. The CDR3 region has the DNA TGTGCCAGCAGCTTGGGGACTAGCGGGGGCCTATCCAAAAACATTCAGTACTTC. It yields the protein CASSLGTSGGLSKNIQYF.

V usage is TRBV19 and J usage is TRBJ2-5; the match to TRBD2 covers 11 bases. Germline V gives CDR1 LNHDA, CDR2 SQIVND (reference sequence). J gave up 5 bases and V 3 bases, and 5 bases lay outside the gene matches. The CDR3 loop spans 15 amino acids. The CDR3 coding sequence is TGTGCCAGTAGTATCGGGACTAGCGGTTGGGAGACCCAGTACTTC. It codes for CASSIGTSGWETQYF.

The gene calls are TRBV14 and TRBJ2-3; a possible D gene is TRBD1 (5 bases). Germline lookup yields CDR1 SGHDN and CDR2 FVKESK. V gave up 5 bases and J gave up 3 bases, with 9 bases separating them. CDR3 length: 13 amino acids. The CDR3 region is CASSFSGTDTQYF. In nucleotides, the CDR3 is TGTGCCAGCAGCTTTTCAGGGACAGATACGCAGTATTTT.

V and J are TRBV15 and TRBJ2-5; D is unresolved. This CDR3 spans 15 amino acids. CDR1 and CDR2 from the germline V gene are LNHNV and YYDKDF (reference sequence). V lost 2 bases, J lost 11 bases, and 21 bases lay in between. CDR3 DNA: TGTGCCACCAGCAGATCCGGGTCTATCCAAACGGAGCAGTACTTC. Translated: CATSRSGSIQTEQYF.

The V gene is TRBV7-6, the J gene TRBJ1-1; tentatively, D is TRBD1 (5 bases). The CDR3 runs to 15 residues. Per the germline V gene, CDR1 is SGHVS and CDR2 is FNYEAQ. Between the trimmed V and J ends, which lost 5 bases and 4 bases, there was a span of 17 bases. The CDR3 here is CASSPREVDITEAFF. The CDR3 DNA follows: TGTGCCAGCAGCCCCAGGGAGGTTGATATCACTGAAGCTTTCTTT.

The J gene is TRBJ2-7, the V gene TRBV10-1; maybe TRBD1 (6 bases). The germline V and J ends were trimmed by 0 bases and 6 bases, with 18 bases remaining between them. Germline CDR1 is WNHNN and CDR2 is SYGVQD (reference sequence). The CDR3 sequence is 16 residues long. The CDR3 sequence is CASSESSRGAFGEQYF. Here the CDR3 DNA reads TGCGCCAGCAGTGAGTCGTCCAGGGGCGCTTTTGGCGAGCAGTACTTC.

The chain combines TRBV7-9 with TRBJ1-1; no definite D call. Germline V gene data show CDR1 as SEHNR and CDR2 as FQNEAQ (reference sequence). Deletions cut 1 base from V and 7 bases from J, with 13 bases between. The CDR3 sequence is 14 residues long. The CDR3 bases are TGTGCCAGCAGCTTAGAGGTTTCAAGCGGTGAAGCTTTCTTT. Residues: CASSLEVSSGEAFF.

The chain couples TRBV28 to TRBJ2-3, with TRBD2 matching 9 bases. CDR1 MDHEN and CDR2 SYDVKM come from the germline V gene. The CDR3 is 16 amino acids. J lost 5 bases, V lost 4 bases, and 10 bases had no gene match. DNA for the CDR3: TGTGCCAGCAGTTCCCCTCGCGGGGGGGCACGAGATACGCAGTATTTT. Encoded protein: CASSSPRGGARDTQYF.

V usage is TRBV7-8 and J usage is TRBJ2-1; no reliable D call. The V end was cut by 5 bases, the J end by 4 bases, with 9 bases between. The CDR3 covers 13 residues. Germline V gives CDR1 SGHVS, CDR2 FQNEAQ. The CDR3 is CASSQDIYNEQFF. The CDR3 DNA follows: TGTGCCAGCAGCCAAGACATTTACAATGAGCAGTTCTTC.

The chain is built from TRBV5-6 and TRBJ1-1, with D perhaps matching TRBD1 (6 bases). The germline gives CDR1 SGHDT, CDR2 YYEEEE. The V and J ends lost 2 bases and 5 bases respectively, with 10 bases between them. There are 13 residues in the CDR3. The CDR3 region has the DNA TGTGCCAGCAGCTTACCTAGGGGGACTGAAGCTTTCTTT. Encoded protein: CASSLPRGTEAFF.

This sequence joins TRBV6-1 and TRBJ1-4, with 7 bases aligning to TRBD1. V shed 2 bases, J shed 4 bases, and the junction held 7 bases outside the gene matches. The CDR3 consists of 16 residues. The germline gives CDR1 MNHNS, CDR2 SASEGT. The CDR3 region has the DNA TGTGCCAGCAGTGAACAAGGAGGGGGCTTTAATGAAAAACTGTTTTTT. It is translated as CASSEQGGGFNEKLFF.

The chain recombines TRBV2 with TRBJ2-3, with TRBD2 matching over 13 bases. CDR3 length equals 15 residues. Losses at the gene ends were 6 bases for V and 1 base for J; bases not matched to a gene: 1. Germline V gene data show CDR1 as SNHLY and CDR2 as FYNNEI. The CDR3 is CASRGLAGRTDTQYF. DNA for the CDR3: TGTGCCAGCAGGGGACTAGCGGGGCGCACAGATACGCAGTATTTT.

The chain employs TRBV28 and TRBJ1-1; the D gene is possibly TRBD1 (6 bases). The V and J ends lost 6 bases and 3 bases respectively, with 11 bases between them. The CDR3 has 13 amino acids. CDR1 and CDR2 from the germline V gene are MDHEN and SYDVKM. CDR3 nucleotides: TGTGCCAGCAGGGACAGCGTTTACACTGAAGCTTTCTTT. It codes for CASRDSVYTEAFF.

The chain has TRBV5-4 and TRBJ1-2, with D maybe TRBD1 (5 bases). Trimming cost V 3 bases and J 7 bases, with 13 bases left between them. This CDR3 is built from 13 residues. Germline CDR1 SGHNT, CDR2 YYREEE (reference sequence). The CDR3 DNA follows: TGTGCCAGCAGCTCAGACGGGGGTCTTGGCTACACCTTC. Translated, it gives CASSSDGGLGYTF.

The chain is built from TRBV5-1 and TRBJ1-2; 8 bases line up with TRBD1. The germline V gene has CDR1 SGHRS and CDR2 YFSETQ. The CDR3 extends over 15 amino acids. Trimming removed 0 bases from V and 5 bases from J; junction bases left unmatched: 6. The CDR3: CASSLAAGGEYGYTF. CDR3 sequence (DNA): TGCGCCAGCAGCTTGGCGGCAGGGGGCGAGTATGGCTACACCTTC. Full variable domain (rest looked up from reference TRBV5-1 and TRBJ1-2): KAGVTQTPRYLIKTRGQQVTLSCSPISGHRSVSWYQQTPGQGLQFLFEYFSETQRNKGNFPGRFSGRQFSNSRSEMNVSTLELGDSALYLCASSLAAGGEYGYTFGSGTRLTVV.

The V gene is TRBV7-9, the J gene TRBJ2-5, with no clear D. The last part of the DNA fits TRBJ2-7 better; the J call may be wrong. Germline assignment: CDR1 SEHNR and CDR2 FQNEAQ (reference sequence). The CDR3 contains 13 residues. CDR3 residues: CASSLGQYYEQYF. CDR3 in DNA: TGTGCCAGCAGCTTAGGTCAGTACTACGAGCAGTACTTC.